These 30 T cell receptor beta chains originate from one sample sequenced in a study of Tregs in tolerant kidney transplant recipients (dated by TCRdb to between 2018 and 2020). Per the publication, the time point label means: blood sample drawn before combined kidney and bone marrow transplant. Library construction relied on the immunoSEQ multiplex PCR assay. In its TCRdb copy, this immuneACCESS table keeps in-frame sequences only and misses some clones. Where compared with another copy, unresolved V genes explain less than half of these, and the others have no known cause. In all, the sample holds under 95,000 clones, and approximately 90% of those were seen once. 0.34% of the sample belongs to the ten largest clones. Sequenced here: Tregs from blood, sampled before the transplant. These receptors were obtained from a human donor who received a combined kidney and bone marrow transplant.

CDR3: CASSESLLAFYNEQFF. The CDR3 coding sequence is TGTGCCAGCAGTGAATCTTTACTAGCGTTTTACAATGAGCAGTTCTTC. This rearrangement joins TRBV2 to TRBJ2-1; 7 bases line up with TRBD2. The ends lost 2 bases at V and 4 bases at J; junction bases unmatched: 8. The V gene's germline CDR1 is SNHLY and CDR2 FYNNEI. The CDR3 extends over 16 amino acids.

On this clone itself: Additional DNA sequences in this sample encode the identical CDR3. The rearrangement links TRBV18 to TRBJ2-7; 7 positions match TRBD1. Germline assignment: CDR1 KGHSH and CDR2 LQKENI. V lost 3 bases to trimming and J lost 4 bases; unmatched junction nucleotides: 0. This CDR3 comprises 12 residues. The CDR3 is CASSPDRYEQYF. For the CDR3, the DNA is TGTGCCAGCTCACCGGACAGGTACGAGCAGTACTTC.

The chain combines TRBV7-9 with TRBJ1-4, with unresolved D. V lost 6 bases and J lost 6, with 8 bases in between. This CDR3 spans 12 amino acids. Germline CDR1 SEHNR, CDR2 FQNEAQ (reference sequence). The CDR3 loop reads CASSRTDEKLFF. DNA of the CDR3: TGTGCCAGCAGTCGTACCGATGAAAAACTGTTTTTT.

The chain is built from TRBV11-1 and TRBJ2-1; D ambiguous. Germline values: CDR1 SGHAT, CDR2 FQDESV (reference sequence). The V and J ends lost 5 bases and 4 bases respectively, with 6 bases between them. The CDR3 length is 12 residues. The CDR3 loop reads CASSPSYNEQFF. As DNA, the CDR3 is TGTGCCAGCAGCCCTAGTTACAATGAGCAGTTCTTC.

This clone was observed a single time. As DNA, the CDR3 is TGTGCCAGTAGTAGGCGTCGCGGTCAGCCCCAGCATTTT. It is translated as CASSRRRGQPQHF. The V gene is TRBV19, the J gene TRBJ1-5; D uncertain. The V gene's germline CDR1 is LNHDA and CDR2 SQIVND (reference sequence). V was pared by 4 bases and J by 6 bases, with 10 bases between. The CDR3 loop spans 13 amino acids.

The chain recombines TRBV28 with TRBJ1-1; D is unclear. There are 13 residues in the CDR3. Germline CDR1 reads MDHEN; CDR2 reads SYDVKM. V lost 5 bases to trimming and J lost 0 bases, with 7 bases between them. The CDR3 bases are TGTGCCAGCAGTCCTTCGTTGAACACTGAAGCTTTCTTT. Protein product: CASSPSLNTEAFF.

This clone was seen once. The rearrangement uses TRBV5-4 and TRBJ2-5; 9 nucleotides line up with TRBD2. Losses at the gene ends were 3 bases for V and 5 bases for J; bases not matched to a gene: 5. Germline V lookup: CDR1 SGHNT, CDR2 YYREEE (reference sequence). This CDR3 spans 14 amino acids. CDR3 DNA: TGTGCCAGCAGCTACGACAGCGGGAGGGAGACCCAGTACTTC. This gives the protein CASSYDSGRETQYF.

The V call is TRBV5-1, the J call TRBJ2-1, with 12 nucleotides matching TRBD2. Germline loops: CDR1 SGHRS, CDR2 YFSETQ. This CDR3 has 16 residues. With V trimmed by 4 bases and J by 8 bases, 10 bases remained unmatched. CDR3 in amino acids: CASSLTGLAGIDEQFF. The CDR3 DNA reads TGCGCCAGCAGCCTAACCGGACTAGCGGGAATCGATGAGCAGTTCTTC.

V usage is TRBV28 and J usage is TRBJ1-4; D is unresolved. Germline-derived CDR1 and CDR2 are MDHEN and SYDVKM. With 5 bases removed from V and 5 bases from J, the gap between germline ends came to 12 bases. This CDR3 spans 14 amino acids. In DNA form, the CDR3 reads TGTGCCAGCAGTCGGAAAGGACGGAATGAAAAACTGTTTTTT. This encodes CASSRKGRNEKLFF.

Concerning this clone itself: The junction does not match germline at one end; this may be a read error. CDR3 sequence reads: CASSSTSGLTDTQYF. The CDR3 DNA is TGTGCTAGCAGCTCAACTAGCGGCCTCACAGATACGCAGTATTTT. This chain joins TRBV7-7 and TRBJ2-3; 8 nucleotides line up with TRBD2. Germline CDR1 and CDR2: SSHAT and FNYEAQ (reference sequence). The CDR3 covers 15 residues.

This clone was picked up one time. The rearrangement links TRBV5-1 to TRBJ2-7, with D tentatively TRBD1 (6 bases). This CDR3 spans 15 amino acids. V was cut by 3 bases and J by 2 bases, with 15 bases left in between. Germline V CDR1 and CDR2: SGHRS, YFSETQ. The DNA for the CDR3 is TGCGCCAGCAGCTCCGCAAGCAGGGGAACCTACGAGCAGTACTTC. Encoded protein: CASSSASRGTYEQYF. The full variable domain, with the rest looked up from reference TRBV5-1 and TRBJ2-7, is KAGVTQTPRYLIKTRGQQVTLSCSPISGHRSVSWYQQTPGQGLQFLFEYFSETQRNKGNFPGRFSGRQFSNSRSEMNVSTLELGDSALYLCASSSASRGTYEQYFGPGTRLTVT.

The gene calls are TRBV5-1 and TRBJ2-7; TRBD1 aligns across 11 bases. The CDR3 has 15 amino acids. J lost 7 bases, V lost 2 bases, and 8 bases had no gene match. The V gene's germline CDR1 is SGHRS and CDR2 YFSETQ. This chain's CDR3 is CASSFTDRGLGEQYF. As DNA, the CDR3 is TGCGCCAGCAGCTTCACGGACAGGGGGCTGGGGGAGCAGTACTTC. Full variable domain (missing parts from reference TRBV5-1 and TRBJ2-7): KAGVTQTPRYLIKTRGQQVTLSCSPISGHRSVSWYQQTPGQGLQFLFEYFSETQRNKGNFPGRFSGRQFSNSRSEMNVSTLELGDSALYLCASSFTDRGLGEQYFGPGTRLTVT.

This clone was recorded once. The chain has TRBV5-1 and TRBJ2-1, with 10 bases aligning to TRBD2. Germline trimming cut 0 bases from V and 3 bases from J; bases unmatched to any gene: 3. CDR1 and CDR2 (germline): SGHRS, YFSETQ. This CDR3 contains 16 residues. The CDR3 bases are TGCGCCAGCAGCTTGGGGGGACTAGCGAGCTACAATGAGCAGTTCTTC. Encoded protein: CASSLGGLASYNEQFF.

In this sample, this clone turned up once. The CDR3 loop is CASSIGASGRSYEQYF. CDR3 DNA: TGTGCCAGTAGTATAGGGGCTAGCGGGAGGTCCTACGAGCAGTACTTC. The chain employs TRBV19 and TRBJ2-5; TRBD2 aligns across 11 bases. The tail of the sequence fits TRBJ2-7 better, so the J call may be wrong. The V gene's germline CDR1 is LNHDA and CDR2 SQIVND (reference sequence). This CDR3 has 16 residues.

This clone showed up just once. CDR3 sequence reads: CASSLAYRAELLGYTF. As DNA, the CDR3 is TGTGCCAGCAGCTTAGCGTACAGGGCTGAACTTCTAGGCTACACCTTC. V and J are TRBV7-2 and TRBJ1-2, with D tentatively TRBD1 (6 bases). The V end lost 0 bases, the J end lost 8 bases, and 19 bases lay between the germline ends. The length of the CDR3 is 16 residues. Germline CDR1 reads SGHTA; CDR2 reads FQGNSA.

V and J are TRBV2 and TRBJ2-7; D ambiguous. This CDR3 is built from 20 residues. With 1 base removed from V and 3 bases from J, the gap between germline ends came to 28 bases. Germline V gives CDR1 SNHLY, CDR2 FYNNEI. The CDR3 bases are TGTGCCAGCAGTGAAGGGGTACATGGCCTATCCCATCTTTTAGACTACGAGCAGTACTTC. Translating gives CASSEGVHGLSHLLDYEQYF.

V usage is TRBV7-2 and J usage is TRBJ1-6, with 8 bases that match TRBD1. V dropped 3 bases and J dropped 10; count of bases not matched to a gene: 5. The CDR3 is 14 amino acids. From germline, CDR1 is SGHTA and CDR2 FQGNSA. The chain's CDR3 is CASSLGQAASPLHF. CDR3 nucleotide sequence: TGTGCCAGCAGCTTGGGACAGGCAGCATCACCCCTCCACTTT.

The CDR3 loop is CAIRGTGEGGSPLHF. As DNA, the CDR3 is TGTGCCATCAGAGGAACAGGGGAAGGTGGATCACCCCTCCACTTT. V usage is TRBV10-3 and J usage is TRBJ1-6; 7 nucleotides agree with TRBD1. CDR1 is ENHRY and CDR2 is SYGVKD in the germline V gene. The CDR3 loop spans 15 amino acids. Losses at the gene ends were 6 bases for V and 10 bases for J; bases not matched to a gene: 12.

This chain joins TRBV5-8 and TRBJ2-2, with 10 bases aligning to TRBD2. The CDR3 runs 16 residues. V lost 5 bases, J lost 1 base, and 5 bases stayed unmatched. Germline V CDR1 and CDR2: SGHTS, YDEGEE. This chain's CDR3 is CASRDGLAVNTGELFF. In DNA, the CDR3 is TGTGCCAGCAGGGACGGACTAGCGGTGAACACCGGGGAGCTGTTTTTT.

On this clone itself: A read error may produce the germline difference seen at one junction end. The chain couples TRBV7-7 to TRBJ2-1; tentatively, D is TRBD2 (6 bases). CDR3 length equals 13 residues. CDR1 and CDR2 (germline): SSHAT, FNYEAQ (reference sequence). The CDR3 is CASSLAEADEQFF. The CDR3 nucleotides read TGTGCTAGCAGCTTAGCGGAGGCTGACGAGCAGTTCTTC.

The chain joins TRBV27 to TRBJ2-5; D call uncertain. The J call is doubtful: the DNA matches TRBJ2-7 better. In germline, CDR1 is MNHEY, CDR2 SMNVEV (reference sequence). CDR3 length equals 13 residues. The CDR3 reads CASSLWSGGEQYF. The CDR3 nucleotides read TGTGCCAGCAGTTTATGGTCCGGTGGCGAGCAGTACTTC.

The J gene is TRBJ2-1, the V gene TRBV5-1; TRBD1 is a possible D gene (5 bases). Trimming shortened V by 7 bases and J by 4 bases, and 18 bases separated the two germline ends. The germline gives CDR1 SGHRS, CDR2 YFSETQ. The CDR3 has 15 amino acids. Written as DNA, the CDR3 is TGCGCCAGCCGTGCCCGAAGGGGATTTTACAATGAGCAGTTCTTC. Amino acid sequence: CASRARRGFYNEQFF. The full variable domain, completed using reference TRBV5-1 and TRBJ2-1, is KAGVTQTPRYLIKTRGQQVTLSCSPISGHRSVSWYQQTPGQGLQFLFEYFSETQRNKGNFPGRFSGRQFSNSRSEMNVSTLELGDSALYLCASRARRGFYNEQFFGPGTRLTVL.

V usage is TRBV28 and J usage is TRBJ1-1, with a tentative D call TRBD1 (5 bases). CDR3 length: 13 amino acids. V lost 2 bases and J lost 4, with 8 bases in between. CDR1 and CDR2 from the germline V gene are MDHEN and SYDVKM. The CDR3 coding sequence is TGTGCCAGCAGTTTAGGGGGAGGCACTGAAGCTTTCTTT. This translates into CASSLGGGTEAFF.

Concerning this clone: An end of the junction does not agree with germline; a read error may underlie this. This chain joins TRBV10-3 and TRBJ1-2, with TRBD1 matching 10 bases. The CDR3 consists of 15 residues. Per germline, CDR1 ENHRY and CDR2 SYGVKD. The CDR3 reads CASSARQGANYGYTF. The CDR3, as DNA: TGTGCCAGCAGTGCGCGACAGGGGGCGAACTATGGCTACACCTTC.

The chain is built from TRBV10-3 and TRBJ2-2, with D possibly matching TRBD1 (6 bases). The germline V gene has CDR1 ENHRY and CDR2 SYGVKD. This CDR3 region has 17 residues. With 4 bases removed from V and 3 bases from J, the gap between germline ends came to 18 bases. This chain's CDR3 is CAISAGAGVSHTGELFF. The DNA of the CDR3 is TGTGCCATCAGTGCCGGGGCAGGGGTTTCTCACACCGGGGAGCTGTTTTTT.

J is TRBJ2-3 and V is TRBV19; 11 bases are a match to TRBD2. This CDR3 comprises 15 residues. J lost 6 bases, V lost 10 bases, and 12 bases had no gene match. Germline lookup yields CDR1 LNHDA and CDR2 SQIVND (reference sequence). The CDR3: CATSVVAGGPDTQYF. The CDR3 region has the DNA TGTGCCACGTCCGTCGTAGCGGGAGGGCCGGATACGCAGTATTTT.

V usage is TRBV4-1 and J usage is TRBJ2-1; D is unclear. Germline CDR1 reads MGHRA; CDR2 reads YSYEKL. The CDR3 totals 14 residues. The V gene lost 6 bases and the J gene lost 11 bases, with 20 bases spanning the gap. CDR3 sequence reads: CASSATPTALKQFF. The CDR3 bases are TGCGCCAGCAGTGCAACACCTACCGCCCTAAAGCAGTTCTTC.

The V gene is TRBV5-6, the J gene TRBJ2-7; 8 positions match TRBD2. V lost 3 bases and J lost 5; bases outside the gene matches: 13. Germline CDR1 SGHDT, CDR2 YYEEEE. The CDR3 length is 16 residues. The CDR3 reads CASSYPFTGGSDEQYF. CDR3 nucleotide sequence: TGTGCCAGCAGCTACCCTTTTACGGGAGGGTCCGACGAGCAGTACTTC.

About this clone: Other DNA sequences in the same sample also yield this CDR3. This chain joins TRBV7-2 and TRBJ2-3; 10 nucleotides line up with TRBD2. The germline CDR1 and CDR2 sequences are SGHTA and FQGNSA. After removal of 5 bases from V and 4 bases from J, the junction contained 3 bases not matched to a gene. The CDR3 consists of 14 residues. CDR3 amino acids: CASSPGTSADTQYF. The CDR3 DNA reads as TGTGCCAGCAGCCCCGGGACTAGCGCAGATACGCAGTATTTT.

CDR3 loop: CASSQDPQDYSNQPQHF. CDR3 in DNA: TGCGCCAGCAGCCAAGACCCACAGGACTATAGCAATCAGCCCCAGCATTTT. The chain carries TRBV4-1 and TRBJ1-5; perhaps TRBD1 as D (5 bases). Trimming cost V 0 bases and J 0 bases, with 12 bases left between them. CDR1 MGHRA and CDR2 YSYEKL come from the germline V gene. The CDR3 contains 17 residues.